Listed below are T cell receptor beta chains from one sample, sequenced in a study of blood T cell repertoires in COVID-19. Here immunoSEQ multiplex PCR was the method, and the copy in TCRdb shows in-frame clones only, minus some. Altogether around 130,000 clones are present, more than 80% being singletons, with the ten largest covering 28%. Sample: peripheral blood. The origin of the receptors is a man in his 70s with active or convalescent COVID-19. CDR3s include the opening cysteine and the closing phenylalanine or tryptophan. A D gene is named only where the DNA matches it firmly. Rows may omit the clone size; those that give it use once, few, many or a size class.

>TRBJ2-7|TRBV6-5|-|-
CASSYAIAGPYEQYF
TGTGCCAGCAGTTACGCAATCGCGGGTCCCTACGAGCAGTACTTC
>TRBJ2-1|TRBV5-4|TRBD1|-
CASSLDQGVYNEQFF
TGTGCCAGCAGCTTGGACCAGGGGGTCTACAATGAGCAGTTCTTC
>TRBJ2-3|TRBV18|TRBD2|-
CASSPASGRTTDTQYF
TGTGCCAGCTCACCGGCTAGCGGGAGGACCACAGATACGCAGTATTTT
>TRBJ1-5|TRBV11-2|-|-
CASSLSARINQPQHF
TGTGCCAGCAGCTTGTCCGCCAGGATTAATCAGCCCCAGCATTTT
>TRBJ1-1|TRBV7-9|-|-
CASSPFPTGVNTEAFF
TGTGCCAGCAGCCCTTTTCCGACAGGTGTGAACACTGAAGCTTTCTTT
>TRBJ2-2|TRBV4-2|TRBD2|-
CASSQGLAGVAGELFF
TGTGCCAGCAGCCAAGGTCTAGCGGGAGTGGCCGGGGAGCTGTTTTTT
>TRBJ1-2|TRBV29-1|TRBD1|-
CSSEDRVYGYTF
TGCAGCTCGGAGGACAGGGTGTATGGCTACACCTTC
>TRBJ2-2|TRBV29-1|-|few
CSVETGTGELFF
TGCAGCGTTGAAACGGGAACCGGGGAGCTGTTTTTT
>TRBJ2-1|TRBV13|TRBD2|-
CASSFRKLAGEVGEQFF
TGTGCCAGCAGTTTTCGTAAACTAGCGGGGGAGGTCGGTGAGCAGTTCTTC
>TRBJ2-1|TRBV4-1|TRBD2|-
CASSQEGRSGRGGEQFF
TGCGCCAGCAGCCAAGAGGGTCGAAGCGGGAGAGGGGGTGAGCAGTTCTTC
>TRBJ2-7|TRBV5-1|TRBD2|few
CASRVGLTLYEQYF
TGCGCCAGCAGAGTGGGACTAACCCTCTACGAGCAGTACTTC
>TRBJ2-3|TRBV6-5|TRBD2|-
CASNTGTSGDTQYF
TGTGCCAGCAATACCGGGACTAGTGGTGATACGCAGTATTTT
>TRBJ2-2|TRBV2|-|-
CASSVPWERTKNTGELFF
TGTGCCAGCAGTGTCCCTTGGGAGCGGACGAAGAACACCGGGGAGCTGTTTTTT
>TRBJ1-2|TRBV28|TRBD1|-
CASSWSRGPYGYTF
TGTGCCAGCAGTTGGTCCAGGGGGCCTTATGGCTACACCTTC
>TRBJ2-1|TRBV28|-|-
CASSTLEEGFNEQFF
TGTGCCAGCAGTACCCTCGAGGAGGGATTCAATGAGCAGTTCTTC
>TRBJ2-1|TRBV4-1|-|-
CASSQSPLVDEQFF
TGCGCCAGCAGCCAAAGCCCACTAGTTGATGAGCAGTTCTTC
>TRBJ1-5|TRBV27|TRBD1|once
CASSFRTGGNQPQHF
TGTGCCAGCAGTTTTCGGACAGGGGGCAATCAGCCCCAGCATTTT
>TRBJ2-7|TRBV7-9|-|-
CASSLGLGAYEQYF
TGTGCCAGCAGCTTAGGTCTCGGGGCCTACGAGCAGTACTTC
>TRBJ1-2|TRBV6-5|-|-
CASRSTEPLNYGYTF
TGTGCCAGCAGATCGACAGAACCGTTAAACTATGGCTACACCTTC
>TRBJ2-2|TRBV6-4|TRBD2|-
CASSRLAGTGELFF
TGTGCCAGCAGCCGACTAGCGGGAACCGGGGAGCTGTTTTTT
>TRBJ2-4|TRBV5-6|-|-
CASSRENIQYF
TGTGCCAGCAGCCGGGAAAACATTCAGTACTTC
>TRBJ2-7|TRBV11-2|-|-
CASSLEGLRFGYEQYF
TGTGCCAGCAGCTTGGAGGGGCTCCGGTTCGGATACGAGCAGTACTTC
>TRBJ1-5|TRBV6-2/TRBV6-3|-|-
CASSYFDGSGNQPQHF
TGTGCCAGCAGTTACTTCGATGGAAGCGGCAATCAGCCCCAGCATTTT
>TRBJ1-5|TRBV5-1|-|-
CASSLGPGGGSNQPQHF
TGCGCCAGCAGCTTGGGTCCGGGCGGGGGGAGCAATCAGCCCCAGCATTTT
>TRBJ1-6|TRBV7-9|TRBD1|-
CASSLLTGLNNSPLHF
TGTGCCAGCAGCTTATTGACAGGGCTGAATAATTCACCCCTCCACTTT
>TRBJ2-1|TRBV24-1|-|-
CATSDLPTPGNEQFF
TGTGCCACCAGTGATTTGCCGACACCGGGGAATGAGCAGTTCTTC